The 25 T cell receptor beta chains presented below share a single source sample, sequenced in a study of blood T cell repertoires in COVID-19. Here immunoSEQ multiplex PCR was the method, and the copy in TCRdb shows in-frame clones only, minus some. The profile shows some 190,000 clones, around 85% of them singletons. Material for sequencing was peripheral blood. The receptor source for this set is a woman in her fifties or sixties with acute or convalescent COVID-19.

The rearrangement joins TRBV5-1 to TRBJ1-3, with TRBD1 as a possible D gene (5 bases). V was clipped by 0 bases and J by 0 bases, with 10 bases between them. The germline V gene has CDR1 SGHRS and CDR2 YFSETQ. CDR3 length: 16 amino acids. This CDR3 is CASSLVGGSSGNTIYF. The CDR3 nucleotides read TGCGCCAGCAGCTTGGTGGGGGGGAGCTCTGGAAACACCATATATTTT.

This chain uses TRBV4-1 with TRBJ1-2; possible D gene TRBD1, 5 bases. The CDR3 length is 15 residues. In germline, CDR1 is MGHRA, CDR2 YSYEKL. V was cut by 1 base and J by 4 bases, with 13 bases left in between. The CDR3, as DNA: TGCGCCAGCAGCCAAGTTGGTCAGGGCAGCTATGGCTACACCTTC. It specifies CASSQVGQGSYGYTF.

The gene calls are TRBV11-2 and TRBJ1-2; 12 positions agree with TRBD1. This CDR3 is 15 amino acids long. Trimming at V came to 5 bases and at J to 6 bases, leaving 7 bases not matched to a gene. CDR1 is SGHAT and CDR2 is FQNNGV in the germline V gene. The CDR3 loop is CASSPTGTGGNGYTF. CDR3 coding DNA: TGTGCCAGCAGCCCTACCGGGACAGGGGGCAATGGCTACACCTTC.

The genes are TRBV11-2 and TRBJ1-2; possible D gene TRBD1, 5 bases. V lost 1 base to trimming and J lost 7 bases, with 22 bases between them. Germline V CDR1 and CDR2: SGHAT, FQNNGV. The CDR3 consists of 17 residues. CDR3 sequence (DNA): TGTGCCAGCAGCTTAGGGAGTGCAGGGCGAGGAATGGCTGGCTACACCTTC. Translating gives CASSLGSAGRGMAGYTF. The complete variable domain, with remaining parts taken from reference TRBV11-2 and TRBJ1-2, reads EAGVAQSPRYKIIEKRQSVAFWCNPISGHATLYWYQQILGQGPKLLIQFQNNGVVDDSQLPKDRFSAERLKGVDSTLKIQPAKLEDSAVYLCASSLGSAGRGMAGYTFGSGTRLTVV.

The CDR3 sequence: CASSSYPGLAGGGWNEQFF. The CDR3 coding sequence is TGTGCCAGTAGTTCCTACCCGGGACTAGCGGGAGGCGGGTGGAATGAGCAGTTCTTC. This chain links TRBV19 with TRBJ2-1, with 15 bases matching TRBD2. Germline V gives CDR1 LNHDA, CDR2 SQIVND (reference sequence). Germline trimming cut 5 bases from V and 7 bases from J; bases unmatched to any gene: 15. The CDR3 consists of 19 residues.

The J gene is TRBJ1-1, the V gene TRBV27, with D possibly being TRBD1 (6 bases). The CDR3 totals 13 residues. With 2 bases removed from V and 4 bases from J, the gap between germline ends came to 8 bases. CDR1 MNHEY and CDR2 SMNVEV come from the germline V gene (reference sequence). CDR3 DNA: TGTGCCAGCAGTTTAACAGGGAGCACTGAAGCTTTCTTT. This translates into CASSLTGSTEAFF.

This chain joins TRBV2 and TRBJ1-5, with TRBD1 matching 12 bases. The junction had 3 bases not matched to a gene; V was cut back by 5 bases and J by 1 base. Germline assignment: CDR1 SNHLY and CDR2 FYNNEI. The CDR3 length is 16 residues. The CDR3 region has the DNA TGTGCCAGCAGTACCGGGACAGGGGGCAGCAATCAGCCCCAGCATTTT. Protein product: CASSTGTGGSNQPQHF.

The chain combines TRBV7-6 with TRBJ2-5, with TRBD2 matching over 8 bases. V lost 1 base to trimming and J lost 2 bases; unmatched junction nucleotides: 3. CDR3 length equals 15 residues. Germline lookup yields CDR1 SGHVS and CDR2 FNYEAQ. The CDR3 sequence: CASSLGGTSQETQYF. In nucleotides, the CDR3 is TGTGCCAGCAGCTTAGGGGGGACTAGTCAAGAGACCCAGTACTTC.

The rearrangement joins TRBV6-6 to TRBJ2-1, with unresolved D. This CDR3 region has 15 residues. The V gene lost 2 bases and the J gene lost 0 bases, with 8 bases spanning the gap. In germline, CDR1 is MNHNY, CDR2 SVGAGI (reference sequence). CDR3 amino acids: CASSYEHSSYNEQFF. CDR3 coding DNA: TGTGCCAGCAGTTACGAACACAGCTCCTACAATGAGCAGTTCTTC.

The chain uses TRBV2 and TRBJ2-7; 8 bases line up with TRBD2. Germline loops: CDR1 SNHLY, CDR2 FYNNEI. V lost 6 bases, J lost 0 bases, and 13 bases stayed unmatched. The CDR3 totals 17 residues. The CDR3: CASRPRTSSLSSYEQYF. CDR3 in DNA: TGTGCCAGCAGGCCTCGGACTAGCTCCCTAAGCTCCTACGAGCAGTACTTC.

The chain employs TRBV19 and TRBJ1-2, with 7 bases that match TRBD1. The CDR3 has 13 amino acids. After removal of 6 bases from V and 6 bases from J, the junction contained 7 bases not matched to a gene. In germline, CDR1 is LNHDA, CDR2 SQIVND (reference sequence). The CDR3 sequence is CASSTDRVDGYTF. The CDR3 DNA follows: TGTGCCAGTAGCACTGACAGGGTCGATGGCTACACCTTC.

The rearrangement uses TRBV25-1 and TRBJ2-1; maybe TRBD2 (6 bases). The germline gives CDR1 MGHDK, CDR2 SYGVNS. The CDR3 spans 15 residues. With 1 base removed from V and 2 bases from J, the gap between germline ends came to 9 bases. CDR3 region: CASSESAGTYNEQFF. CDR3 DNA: TGTGCCAGCAGTGAATCCGCGGGAACCTACAATGAGCAGTTCTTC.

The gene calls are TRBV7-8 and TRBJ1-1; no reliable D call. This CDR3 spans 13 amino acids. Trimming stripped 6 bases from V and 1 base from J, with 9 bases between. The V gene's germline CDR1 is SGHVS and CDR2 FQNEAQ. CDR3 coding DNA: TGTGCCAGCAGACCACAACCGAACACTGAAGCTTTCTTT. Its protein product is CASRPQPNTEAFF. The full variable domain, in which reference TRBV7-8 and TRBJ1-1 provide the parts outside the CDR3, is GAGVSQSPRYKVAKRGQDVALRCDPISGHVSLFWYQQALGQGPEFLTYFQNEAQLDKSGLPSDRFFAERPEGSVSTLKIQRTQQEDSAVYLCASRPQPNTEAFFGQGTRLTVV.

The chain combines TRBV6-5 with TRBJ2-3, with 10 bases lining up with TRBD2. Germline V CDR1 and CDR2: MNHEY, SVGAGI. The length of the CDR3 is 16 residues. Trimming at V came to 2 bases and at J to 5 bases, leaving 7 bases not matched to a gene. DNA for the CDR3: TGTGCCAGCAGTTACAGGGTAGCGGGAGGAAGAGATACGCAGTATTTT. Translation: CASSYRVAGGRDTQYF.

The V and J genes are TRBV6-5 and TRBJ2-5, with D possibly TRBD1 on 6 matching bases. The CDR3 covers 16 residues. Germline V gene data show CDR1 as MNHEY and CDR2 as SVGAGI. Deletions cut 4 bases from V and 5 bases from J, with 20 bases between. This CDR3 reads CASSSTRATGIETQYF. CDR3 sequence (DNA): TGTGCCAGCAGTTCAACTCGGGCCACAGGGATCGAGACCCAGTACTTC.

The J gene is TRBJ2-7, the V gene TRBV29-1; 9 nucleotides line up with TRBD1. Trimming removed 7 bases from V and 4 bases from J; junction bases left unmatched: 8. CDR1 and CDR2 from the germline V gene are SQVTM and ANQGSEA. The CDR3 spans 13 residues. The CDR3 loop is CSALTDRGYEQYF. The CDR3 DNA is TGCAGCGCTCTTACGGACAGGGGTTACGAGCAGTACTTC.

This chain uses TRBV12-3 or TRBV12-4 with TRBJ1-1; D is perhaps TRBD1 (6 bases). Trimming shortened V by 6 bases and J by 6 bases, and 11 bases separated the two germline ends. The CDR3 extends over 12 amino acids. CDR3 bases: TGTGCCAGCAGCTCCGGGACACCTGAAGCTTTCTTT. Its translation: CASSSGTPEAFF.

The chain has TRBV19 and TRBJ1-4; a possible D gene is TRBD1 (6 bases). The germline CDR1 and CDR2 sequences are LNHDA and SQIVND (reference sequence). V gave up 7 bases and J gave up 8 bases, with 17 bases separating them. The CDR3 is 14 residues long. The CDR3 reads CASTSDRSGEKLFF. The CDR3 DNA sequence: TGTGCCAGTACTTCCGACAGGTCCGGCGAAAAACTGTTTTTT.

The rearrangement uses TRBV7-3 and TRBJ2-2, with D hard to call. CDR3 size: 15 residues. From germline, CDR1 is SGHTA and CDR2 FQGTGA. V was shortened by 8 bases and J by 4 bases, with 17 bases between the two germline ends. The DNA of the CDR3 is TGTGCCAGCTTTTCTTGTGAGCGCACCACCGGGGAGCTGTTTTTT. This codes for CASFSCERTTGELFF.

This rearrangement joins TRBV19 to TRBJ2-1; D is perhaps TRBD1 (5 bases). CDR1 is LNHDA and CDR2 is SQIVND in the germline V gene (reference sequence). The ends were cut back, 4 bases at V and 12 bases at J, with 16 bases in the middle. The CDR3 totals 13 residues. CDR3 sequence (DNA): TGTGCCAGTAGTAGAAACGACCAGGGTTGGCAGTTCTTC. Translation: CASSRNDQGWQFF.

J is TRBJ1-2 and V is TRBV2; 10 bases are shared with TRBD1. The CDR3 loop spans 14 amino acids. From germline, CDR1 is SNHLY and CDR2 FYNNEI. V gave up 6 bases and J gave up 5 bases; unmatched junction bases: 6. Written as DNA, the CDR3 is TGTGCCAGCAGCGCGACAGGGGGCGGGTATGGCTACACCTTC. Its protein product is CASSATGGGYGYTF.

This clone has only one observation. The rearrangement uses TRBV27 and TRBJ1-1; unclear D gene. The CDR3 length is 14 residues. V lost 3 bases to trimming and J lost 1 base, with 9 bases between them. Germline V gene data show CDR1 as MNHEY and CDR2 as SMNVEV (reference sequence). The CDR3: CASSFSARNTEAFF. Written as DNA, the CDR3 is TGTGCCAGCAGTTTCTCTGCCAGGAACACTGAAGCTTTCTTT.

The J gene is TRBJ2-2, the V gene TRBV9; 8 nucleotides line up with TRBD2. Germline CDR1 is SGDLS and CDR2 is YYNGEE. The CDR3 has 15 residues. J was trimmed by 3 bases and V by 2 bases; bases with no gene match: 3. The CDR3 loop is CASSVRGLDTGELFF. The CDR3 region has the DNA TGTGCCAGCAGCGTTAGGGGACTAGACACCGGGGAGCTGTTTTTT.

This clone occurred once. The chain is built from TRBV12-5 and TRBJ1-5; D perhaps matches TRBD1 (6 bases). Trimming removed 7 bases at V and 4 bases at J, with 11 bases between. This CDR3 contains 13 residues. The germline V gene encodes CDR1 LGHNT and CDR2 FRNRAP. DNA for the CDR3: TGTGCTAGTGTCGGACAGCCTAATCAGCCCCAGCATTTT. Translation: CASVGQPNQPQHF.

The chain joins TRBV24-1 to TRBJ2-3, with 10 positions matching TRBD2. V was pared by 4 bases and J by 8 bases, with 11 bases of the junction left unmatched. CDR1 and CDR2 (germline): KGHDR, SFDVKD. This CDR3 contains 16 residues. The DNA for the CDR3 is TGTGCCACCAGTGACTCTAGCGGGAGAGTCCCCGGTACGCAGTATTTT. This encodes CATSDSSGRVPGTQYF.